The next 27 T cell receptor beta chains were all read from a single sample in a study of blood T cell repertoires in COVID-19. Profiled with immunoSEQ multiplex PCR; TCRdb holds only in-frame clones, not every one. The sample lists a few hundred thousand clones; 80% to 90% were seen once. The sample was peripheral blood. Receptor source: a woman older than 75 with acute or convalescent COVID-19.

V is TRBV24-1 and J is TRBJ1-2; D unresolved. CDR1 is KGHDR and CDR2 is SFDVKD in the germline V gene. CDR3 length: 12 amino acids. Trimming shortened V by 3 bases and J by 8 bases, and 9 bases separated the two germline ends. The CDR3 DNA follows: TGTGCCACCAGTGATCCCTTAGCAGGCTACACCTTC. This sequence encodes CATSDPLAGYTF.

The V gene is TRBV5-1, the J gene TRBJ1-1, with D perhaps TRBD1 (6 bases). Germline V gene data show CDR1 as SGHRS and CDR2 as YFSETQ. The CDR3 extends over 13 amino acids. The V and J ends lost 5 bases and 6 bases respectively, with 14 bases between them. The CDR3 DNA is TGCGCCAGCAGAACGAGGACAGACGCTGAAGCTTTCTTT. Its translation is CASRTRTDAEAFF.

This chain connects TRBV5-4 to TRBJ2-7, with TRBD2 matching over 7 bases. Germline-derived CDR1 and CDR2 are SGHNT and YYREEE (reference sequence). This CDR3 has 12 residues. Trimming at V came to 0 bases and at J to 7 bases, leaving 1 base not matched to a gene. This CDR3 is CASSLVGGEQYF. The CDR3 region has the DNA TGTGCCAGCAGCTTGGTGGGGGGGGAGCAGTACTTC.

J is TRBJ2-7 and V is TRBV20-1; no clear D gene. Trimming took 3 bases from V and 3 from J, leaving 3 bases between them. This CDR3 contains 10 residues. Germline CDR1 and CDR2: DFQATT and SNEGSKA (reference sequence). This chain's CDR3 is CSASGYEQYF. CDR3 sequence (DNA): TGCAGTGCTAGCGGCTACGAGCAGTACTTC.

The chain recombines TRBV6-5 with TRBJ2-7; D not certain. Trimming took 8 bases from V and 6 from J, leaving 8 bases between them. Per germline, CDR1 MNHEY and CDR2 SVGAGI. CDR3 length equals 10 residues. The CDR3 DNA follows: TGTGCCAGCTTCCGGGTCGAGCAGTACTTC. Translation: CASFRVEQYF.

The table lists this clone with a few counts. This chain joins TRBV5-1 and TRBJ2-7, with 10 bases aligning to TRBD2. The junction had 8 bases not matched to a gene; V was cut back by 0 bases and J by 5 bases. Germline lookup yields CDR1 SGHRS and CDR2 YFSETQ. The CDR3 length is 16 residues. The CDR3 reads CASSLGDLAGVDEQYF. CDR3 DNA sequence: TGCGCCAGCAGCTTGGGGGACCTAGCGGGGGTGGACGAGCAGTACTTC.

The chain combines TRBV30 with TRBJ1-5, with 8 bases identical to TRBD1. The ends lost 2 bases at V and 7 bases at J; junction bases unmatched: 4. CDR3 size: 13 residues. Germline V gene data show CDR1 as GTSNPN and CDR2 as SVGIG (reference sequence). Here the CDR3 DNA reads TGTGCCTGGAGTCTCGACAGGGGCCAGCCCCAGCATTTT. This translates into CAWSLDRGQPQHF. The variable domain in full, completed from reference TRBV30 and TRBJ1-5, reads SQTIHQWPATLVQPVGSPLSLECTVEGTSNPNLYWYRQAAGRGLQLLFYSVGIGQISSEVPQNLSASRPQDRQFILSSKKLLLSDSGFYLCAWSLDRGQPQHFGDGTRLSIL.

This clone appeared once. This sequence joins TRBV11-3 and TRBJ1-1; 8 bases agree with TRBD1. V was pared by 6 bases and J by 4 bases, with 10 bases of the junction left unmatched. CDR3 size: 15 residues. The germline V gene encodes CDR1 SGHNT and CDR2 YENEEA. CDR3 sequence reads: CASRGQVGRTTEAFF. In DNA form, the CDR3 reads TGTGCCAGCAGGGGACAGGTCGGGCGGACCACTGAAGCTTTCTTT.

This clone was seen a few times. V gene TRBV7-9 combines with J gene TRBJ2-3; TRBD2 matches 15 bases. J lost 3 bases, V lost 3 bases, and 4 bases had no gene match. This CDR3 comprises 17 residues. The germline V gene has CDR1 SEHNR and CDR2 FQNEAQ (reference sequence). CDR3 bases: TGTGCCAGCAGCTTTGCAGGACTAGCGGGGGGGACAGATACGCAGTATTTT. Translation gives CASSFAGLAGGTDTQYF.

This chain joins TRBV18 and TRBJ1-3; D may be TRBD1 (5 bases). V shed 4 bases and J shed 0 bases, with 10 bases lying between them. Germline V gene data show CDR1 as KGHSH and CDR2 as LQKENI. There are 15 residues in the CDR3. The CDR3 loop is CASSRTTVSGNTIYF. The CDR3 DNA reads as TGTGCCAGCTCACGAACGACAGTCTCTGGAAACACCATATATTTT.

The chain joins TRBV24-1 to TRBJ2-1, with D hard to call. Germline V gene sequence: CDR1 KGHDR, CDR2 SFDVKD. Between the trimmed V and J ends, which lost 9 bases and 4 bases, there was a span of 18 bases. This CDR3 region has 15 residues. CDR3 bases: TGTGCCACCGAAGAACGTGACGCAGGATACAATGAGCAGTTCTTC. Translated: CATEERDAGYNEQFF.

The chain joins TRBV19 to TRBJ2-5; 7 bases fit TRBD2. Trimming removed 9 bases from V and 1 base from J; junction bases left unmatched: 5. The CDR3 is 13 amino acids. Germline V lookup: CDR1 LNHDA, CDR2 SQIVND (reference sequence). The CDR3 nucleotides read TGTGCCAGCTCCCCGGGGGGCCAAGAGACCCAGTACTTC. It is translated as CASSPGGQETQYF. Together with reference TRBV19 and TRBJ2-5, the CDR3 gives the full variable domain: DGGITQSPKYLFRKEGQNVTLSCEQNLNHDAMYWYRQDPGQGLRLIYYSQIVNDFQKGDIAEGYSVSREKKESFPLTVTSAQKNPTAFYLCASSPGGQETQYFGPGTRLLVL.

This chain links TRBV3-1 (or the pseudogene TRBV3-2) with TRBJ2-3; 9 nucleotides line up with TRBD2. From germline, CDR1 is LGHDT and CDR2 YNNKEL (reference sequence). V gave up 0 bases and J gave up 6 bases; unmatched junction bases: 22. The length of the CDR3 is 21 residues. The CDR3 loop is CASSQERASGETLGLWDTQYF. CDR3 sequence (DNA): TGTGCCAGCAGCCAAGAGAGGGCTAGCGGGGAAACCTTAGGTTTATGGGATACGCAGTATTTT.

This clone was found once. V gene TRBV10-3 combines with J gene TRBJ2-5, with D possibly TRBD1 on 6 matching bases. The CDR3 spans 13 residues. Trimming pared 11 bases from V and 7 bases from J, leaving 20 bases between. Germline CDR1 reads ENHRY; CDR2 reads SYGVKD. The CDR3 nucleotides are TGTGCCGGGGGAACGGGACAAGCGTGGACCCAGTACTTC. This translates into CAGGTGQAWTQYF.

The V and J genes are TRBV7-9 and TRBJ1-1; unclear D gene. With 1 base removed from V and 3 bases from J, the gap between germline ends came to 15 bases. The length of the CDR3 is 16 residues. The V gene's germline CDR1 is SEHNR and CDR2 FQNEAQ (reference sequence). The CDR3 coding sequence is TGTGCCAGCAGCTTAGAGAACCTTGGGCCCTACACTGAAGCTTTCTTT. Translated: CASSLENLGPYTEAFF.

This clone came up once. The chain recombines TRBV6-6 with TRBJ1-2; weak D call: TRBD1 (5 bases). The germline gives CDR1 MNHNY, CDR2 SVGAGI (reference sequence). There are 12 residues in the CDR3. V lost 6 bases and J 5 bases, leaving 10 bases between the germline ends. The CDR3 DNA sequence: TGTGCCAGCAGCCCAGGGATTTATGGCTACACCTTC. Its translation is CASSPGIYGYTF.

This clone was seen a single time. The chain recombines TRBV6-6 with TRBJ1-6, with 7 bases identical to TRBD1. Germline trimming cut 8 bases from V and 4 bases from J; bases unmatched to any gene: 8. Per germline, CDR1 MNHNY and CDR2 SVGAGI (reference sequence). The CDR3 covers 15 residues. The CDR3 here is CASVPSGQYNSPLHF. CDR3 in DNA: TGTGCCAGCGTTCCCTCGGGACAGTATAATTCACCCCTCCACTTT.

This sequence joins TRBV4-1 and TRBJ2-7; 10 bases are a match to TRBD1. Trimming took 3 bases from V and 3 from J; bases not matched to a gene: 5. Germline loops: CDR1 MGHRA, CDR2 YSYEKL. The CDR3 has 15 residues. The CDR3 DNA reads as TGCGCCAGCAGCCAGCTCGGGACAGGGGACTACGAGCAGTACTTC. Residues: CASSQLGTGDYEQYF.

The V gene is TRBV24-1, the J gene TRBJ2-7, with D perhaps matching TRBD1 (6 bases). The CDR3 sequence is 15 residues long. CDR1 is KGHDR and CDR2 is SFDVKD in the germline V gene. V shed 4 bases and J shed 6 bases, with 18 bases lying between them. Written as DNA, the CDR3 is TGTGCCACCAGTGAAGGACAGTATCGCGTTCCCGAGCAGTACTTC. It codes for CATSEGQYRVPEQYF.

This clone occurred a few times. One junction end does not reproduce the germline sequence, and a read error may be involved. The chain recombines TRBV19 with TRBJ1-1, with D unresolved. This CDR3 comprises 15 residues. The germline CDR1 and CDR2 sequences are LNHDA and SQIVND (reference sequence). The CDR3 DNA is TGTGCCAGTAGTCTAGATTTTCGTCGGAACACTGAAGCTTTCTTT. It encodes CASSLDFRRNTEAFF.

This clone appeared once. V usage is TRBV10-1 and J usage is TRBJ1-5; D gene uncertain. This CDR3 has 14 amino acids. Trimming cost V 9 bases and J 6 bases, with 18 bases left between them. Germline V gene data show CDR1 as WNHNN and CDR2 as SYGVQD (reference sequence). CDR3 in DNA: TGCGCCAGGGCCGGGCCCCCCGCGGGTCAGCCCCAGCATTTT. It encodes CARAGPPAGQPQHF.

This chain connects TRBV25-1 to TRBJ2-1, with D possibly being TRBD2 (5 bases). The CDR3 has 14 amino acids. Germline assignment: CDR1 MGHDK and CDR2 SYGVNS. V was cut by 3 bases and J by 2 bases, with 8 bases left in between. CDR3 coding DNA: TGTGCCAGCAGTGAGTCCGGGGCCTACAATGAGCAGTTCTTC. Protein product: CASSESGAYNEQFF.

V usage is TRBV7-8 and J usage is TRBJ1-2; tentatively, D is TRBD1 (5 bases). The CDR3 length is 14 residues. Germline-derived CDR1 and CDR2 are SGHVS and FQNEAQ. V gave up 5 bases and J gave up 3 bases, with 13 bases separating them. The CDR3 protein is CASSRRTRDYGYTF. The CDR3 DNA reads TGTGCCAGCAGCCGTCGGACACGGGACTATGGCTACACCTTC.

Only a few counts were recorded for this clone. The chain combines TRBV5-6 with TRBJ1-1; D is unclear. With 0 bases removed from V and 4 bases from J, the gap between germline ends came to 13 bases. Per the germline V gene, CDR1 is SGHDT and CDR2 is YYEEEE. There are 15 residues in the CDR3. The CDR3 loop reads CASSLEPGMGTEAFF. The CDR3 coding sequence is TGTGCCAGCAGCTTGGAACCGGGGATGGGCACTGAAGCTTTCTTT.

The chain joins TRBV5-5 to TRBJ1-1; no clear D. V lost 1 base, J lost 6 bases, and 16 bases lay in between. The CDR3 contains 15 residues. Germline CDR1 reads SGHKS; CDR2 reads YYEKEE (reference sequence). CDR3 residues: CASSLFISGSSEAFF. The CDR3 nucleotides read TGTGCCAGCAGCTTGTTTATTTCAGGCTCCTCTGAAGCTTTCTTT. Full variable domain (outside the CDR3, taken from reference TRBV5-5 and TRBJ1-1): DAGVTQSPTHLIKTRGQQVTLRCSPISGHKSVSWYQQVLGQGPQFIFQYYEKEERGRGNFPDRFSARQFPNYSSELNVNALLLGDSALYLCASSLFISGSSEAFFGQGTRLTVV.

This clone showed up just once. V usage is TRBV11-3 and J usage is TRBJ2-7, with TRBD1 identical over 9 bases. The CDR3 totals 17 residues. Per the germline V gene, CDR1 is SGHNT and CDR2 is YENEEA. Trimming took 4 bases from V and 3 from J; bases not matched to a gene: 13. CDR3: CASSSLLGGDRDYEQYF. The CDR3 bases are TGTGCCAGCAGCTCCCTCTTAGGTGGGGACAGGGACTACGAGCAGTACTTC.

The chain is built from TRBV19 and TRBJ2-7, with 9 bases aligning to TRBD2. Looked up from germline, CDR1 is LNHDA and CDR2 is SQIVND (reference sequence). The V segment lost 6 bases and the J segment 1 base; nucleotides outside the gene matches: 7. The CDR3 covers 15 residues. This CDR3 is CASRRDTSGSYEQYF. For the CDR3, the DNA is TGTGCCAGTAGAAGAGACACTAGCGGGTCCTACGAGCAGTACTTC.